A selection of T cell receptor beta chains follows, all from one sample in a study of CD8+ T cells in alopecia areata. TCRdb's table, derived via immunoSEQ multiplex PCR, lists solely in-frame clones and lacks some. This sample has approximately 100,000 clones; nearly 45% occur once, and the top ten carry about 0.79%. Specimen: CD4+ T cells sorted from blood. The receptors shown here come from a human donor with alopecia areata. Each CDR3 is given with its conserved first and last residue. The order of the fields is V gene, J gene, D gene, CDR3 protein. D genes are given only for firm matches.

TRBV6-5	TRBJ2-7	.	CASSRGIYEQYF
TRBV29-1	TRBJ2-1	.	CSAQPVREIRNEQFF
TRBV29-1	TRBJ2-3	TRBD1	CSVRVDRDADTQYF
TRBV29-1	TRBJ2-7	TRBD1	CSVESDGTATYEQYF
TRBV20-1	TRBJ2-1	.	CSAHYLGEQFF
TRBV7-9	TRBJ2-1	TRBD2	CASSLEPTSGGREQFF
TRBV4-1	TRBJ1-1	TRBD1	CASSHPDRAHTEAFF
TRBV7-9	TRBJ2-1	TRBD2	CASSSSGRSYNEQFF
TRBV23-1	TRBJ2-1	.	CASSQGVSPHNEQFF
TRBV29-1	TRBJ1-2	TRBD1	CSVEPTGGSGYTF
TRBV30	TRBJ2-5	.	CAWMPWALKETQYF
TRBV30	TRBJ1-1	.	CAWSDTYTEAFF
TRBV29-1	TRBJ2-2	.	CSVGGAGINTGELFF
TRBV29-1	TRBJ1-5	.	CSVAGELNQPQHF
TRBV15	TRBJ1-2	TRBD1	CATSRVPRTGSYYGYTF
TRBV29-1	TRBJ2-5	TRBD2	CSVTSGGQETQYF
TRBV29-1	TRBJ2-7	TRBD1	CSVEEGQGVAYEQYF
TRBV11-3	TRBJ2-3	.	CASSLADTQYF
TRBV30	TRBJ2-7	TRBD2	CAWSAPSGPSYEQYF
TRBV5-1	TRBJ2-1	TRBD2	CASSFREAPYNEQFF
TRBV29-1	TRBJ2-5	TRBD1	CSVRRGRLQETQYF
TRBV5-1	TRBJ1-2	.	CASSTGAGWFDGYTF
TRBV29-1	TRBJ2-7	TRBD1	CSVEDEGASSYEQYF
TRBV15	TRBJ1-2	.	CATSRDPGRGYTF
TRBV7-6	TRBJ2-3	.	CASSLAFSGTQYF
TRBV7-9	TRBJ1-2	TRBD1	CASSSDRDANYGYTF
TRBV6-6	TRBJ2-5	.	CASRIRLQETQYF
TRBV5-1	TRBJ2-5	.	CASNYGGETQYF
TRBV7-2	TRBJ1-2	.	CASSLDWTANYGYTF
TRBV29-1	TRBJ2-3	TRBD1	CSVQKGQGPDTQYF
TRBV29-1	TRBJ1-1	.	CSVGRTLNTEAFF
TRBV6-5	.	TRBD1	CASSLTGTANSEQYF
TRBV28	TRBJ1-5	.	CASNLNSNQPQHF
TRBV2	TRBJ2-7	TRBD2	CASTKAGVFDEQYF
TRBV25-1	TRBJ2-3	TRBD2	CASSEWEGRAADTQYF
TRBV23-1	TRBJ2-7	.	CASSLSGAYEQYF
TRBV28	TRBJ2-1	.	CGVAGGENTNEQFF
TRBV29-1	TRBJ2-1	TRBD2	CSVSKRLADNEQFF
TRBV11-2	TRBJ2-1	.	CASSLGWASLEQFF
TRBV2	TRBJ1-2	.	CASSGTSISGYTF
TRBV7-9	TRBJ2-5	.	CASSLASSIQETQYF
TRBV5-1	TRBJ2-1	TRBD2	CATGEGAGGYEQFF
TRBV2	TRBJ1-2	.	CASSVNRVTDGYTF
TRBV5-1	TRBJ1-2	.	CASSLNFDYGYTF
TRBV2	TRBJ2-1	TRBD1	CASSWDRGLFF
TRBV29-1	TRBJ2-3	.	CSVERQSDTQYF
TRBV29-1	TRBJ2-3	.	CSVEGGATDTQYF
TRBV9	TRBJ1-5	.	CASSVGNWGEQPQHF
TRBV30	TRBJ1-1	.	CAWSKHEAFF
TRBV29-1	TRBJ2-5	.	CSVSEWRQETQYF
TRBV28	TRBJ2-4	TRBD1	CASTTGQLKNIQYF
TRBV5-1	TRBJ2-2	.	CASSSNGQTTGELFF
TRBV5-4	TRBJ2-7	TRBD2	CASSTLAGGPSYEQYF
TRBV29-1	TRBJ2-5	.	CSTRDSTETQYF
TRBV19	TRBJ2-6	TRBD1	CASTRTGAGANVLTF
TRBV28	TRBJ1-5	.	CASSRDAQPQHF
TRBV5-1	TRBJ2-1	TRBD2	CASSSTRLAGAYNEQFF
TRBV29-1	TRBJ2-1	TRBD1	CSVVTGDEQFF
TRBV28	TRBJ2-5	.	CASQYPRGETQYF